The clone carrying this TCR gamma chain qualifies as medium-sized. The data were obtained in a study of gamma delta lymphoproliferative disorders and STAT genes. For the study at large: Delta libraries were made per EuroClonality-NGS working group procedure.

TCRdb re-called the multiplex PCR reads with CATT. The repertoire holds around 1,600 gamma-chain clones, with about 9.5% as singletons. Sequencing used genomic DNA taken from PBMCs of patients and controls. Age- and sex-matched healthy adult donors provided control blood. Sequencing was carried out using blood. The sequence derives from a human donor in good health.

The CDR3 spells CATWDRGYYKKLF. In DNA form, the CDR3 reads TGTGCCACCTGGGATAGGGGTTATTATAAGAAACTCTTT. J is TRGJ1 or TRGJ2 and V is TRGV8. No J gene is reported in TCRdb; it was inferred here by comparing the DNA with germline. The CDR3 totals 13 residues. V dropped 0 bases and J dropped 3; count of bases not matched to a gene: 2. Germline lookup yields CDR1 VENAVY and CDR2 YDSYNSRV.